The present T cell receptor beta chain was sequenced within a study of shared clonotypes between healthy human individuals. TCRdb's table, derived via immunoSEQ multiplex PCR, lists solely in-frame clones and lacks some. Altogether about 2.3 million clones are present, about 92% being singletons, with the ten largest covering 0.39%. Per germline, CDR1 MDHEN and CDR2 SYDVKM. The CDR3 length is 13 residues. V lost 5 bases to trimming and J lost 3 bases, with 11 bases between them. About this clone: This specimen includes other DNA sequences encoding the same CDR3.

J is TRBJ2-7 and V is TRBV28; TRBD1 might be the D (5 bases). Material: naive CD4+ T cells from PBMCs. The subset is: CD45RA+ positively selected. The receptor's source is a man between 18 and 35 years old in good health. Some clones in this sample may be carry-over from other donors' samples. The DNA for the CDR3 is TGTGCCAGCAGTCCAGGCCAGGGCTACGAGCAGTACTTC. This sequence encodes CASSPGQGYEQYF.